This T cell receptor (beta chain) was retrieved from a study of blood T cell repertoires in COVID-19. Overall study: Acute-phase and convalescent COVID-19 samples originated in the United States, Italy and Spain. PBMCs, B-cell-depleted T cells, or T cells provided the cDNA or gDNA that made up the material.

A Seattle source enrolled patients during active infection and followed them longitudinally. The protocol was immunoSEQ multiplex PCR, while the TCRdb copy is restricted to in-frame clones and leaves out a portion. The table records approximately 500,000 clones, 80% to 90% of them present only once. The sequence was obtained from a man between 18 and 29 years old with COVID-19, enrolled during active disease. Sequencing was carried out using peripheral blood.

The CDR3 here is CASSTRQGNYGYTF. The CDR3 DNA follows: TGTGCCAGCAGTACCCGTCAGGGGAACTATGGCTACACCTTC. This chain links TRBV7-9 with TRBJ1-2, with a weak D call TRBD1 (6 bases). CDR3 length equals 14 residues. Germline V gene sequence: CDR1 SEHNR, CDR2 FQNEAQ (reference sequence). Deletions cut 6 bases from V and 2 bases from J, with 13 bases between.